This record looks at one T cell receptor (beta chain) sequence and its context. Germline and junction disagree at one end, which may indicate a read error. The data belong to a study of tumor and adjacent non-tumor tissue in lung cancer. The CDR3 totals 15 residues. The germline gives CDR1 MGHRA, CDR2 YSYEKL. A modified ARM-PCR protocol with three rounds of nested PCR amplified TCRbeta. TCRdb recomputed calls from the multiplex PCR reads with MiXCR, one row per CDR3 protein. The data hold some 95,000 distinct CDR3 sequences, with 80% observed a single time. This sample's RNA came from whole unsorted tissue. This non-tumor lung sample came from over 3 cm beyond the tumor edge.

V usage is TRBV4-1 and J usage is TRBJ1-5; TRBD1 might be the D (6 bases). The clonotype originates from a man in his 60s with small cell lung cancer. The sample comprised distant non-tumor lung tissue. The CDR3 loop is CAGSSTTGWDQPQHF. CDR3 coding DNA: TGCGCCGGCAGCTCGACTACAGGGTGGGATCAGCCTCAGCATTTT.